This TCR beta chain was captured by sequencing in a study of cytomegalovirus exposure and HLA in healthy donors. Study-level information: The roughly 110 validation repertoires were reported in a later analysis to have been generated on the same platform as the roughly 630 first-cohort repertoires.

This table comes from immunoSEQ multiplex PCR, and its TCRdb copy is limited to in-frame clones, with some not included. The sample records a few hundred thousand clones, 80% to 90% being singletons. The CDR3 sequence is 17 residues long. After removal of 5 bases from V and 1 base from J, the junction contained 13 bases not matched to a gene. Looked up from germline, CDR1 is SGHRS and CDR2 is YFSETQ. The chain links TRBV5-1 to TRBJ2-3; TRBD2 matches at 7 bases. This sequence was found in a woman aged 18-30 years in good health and CMV-seronegative. Sequencing was done on a sample of PBMCs. The DNA for the CDR3 is TGCGCCAGCAGTTTGCGCCGAGGGGCGGGGGGCACAGATACGCAGTATTTT. Translation: CASSLRRGAGGTDTQYF.